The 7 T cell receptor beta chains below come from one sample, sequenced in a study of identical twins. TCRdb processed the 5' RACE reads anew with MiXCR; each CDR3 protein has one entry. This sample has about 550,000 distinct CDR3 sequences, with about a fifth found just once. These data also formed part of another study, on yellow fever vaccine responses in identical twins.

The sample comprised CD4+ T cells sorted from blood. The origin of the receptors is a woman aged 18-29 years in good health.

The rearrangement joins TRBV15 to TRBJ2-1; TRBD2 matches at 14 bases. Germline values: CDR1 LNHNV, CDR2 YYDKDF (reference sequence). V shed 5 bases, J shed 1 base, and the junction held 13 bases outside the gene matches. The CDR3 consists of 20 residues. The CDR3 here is CATSWEKTSGRAMSYNEQFF. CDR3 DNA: TGTGCCACCAGCTGGGAAAAGACTAGCGGGAGGGCAATGTCCTACAATGAGCAGTTCTTC. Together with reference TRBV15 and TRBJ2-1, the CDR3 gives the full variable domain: DAMVIQNPRYQVTQFGKPVTLSCSQTLNHNVMYWYQQKSSQAPKLLFHYYDKDFNNEADTPDNFQSRRPNTSFCFLDIRSPGLGDTAMYLCATSWEKTSGRAMSYNEQFFGPGTRLTVL.

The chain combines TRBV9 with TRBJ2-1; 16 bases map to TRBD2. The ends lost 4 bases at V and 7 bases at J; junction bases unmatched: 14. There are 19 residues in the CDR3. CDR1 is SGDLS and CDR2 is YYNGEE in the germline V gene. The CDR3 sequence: CASSPGTSGRARFRNEQFF. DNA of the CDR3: TGTGCCAGCAGCCCAGGGACTAGCGGGAGGGCCAGGTTCAGGAATGAGCAGTTCTTC.

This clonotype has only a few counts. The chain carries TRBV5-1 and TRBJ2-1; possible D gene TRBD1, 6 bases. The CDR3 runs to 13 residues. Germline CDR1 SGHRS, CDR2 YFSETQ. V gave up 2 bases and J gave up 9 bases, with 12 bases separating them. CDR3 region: CASSFSGAGEQFF. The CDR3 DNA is TGCGCCAGCAGCTTCTCAGGGGCGGGTGAGCAGTTCTTC.

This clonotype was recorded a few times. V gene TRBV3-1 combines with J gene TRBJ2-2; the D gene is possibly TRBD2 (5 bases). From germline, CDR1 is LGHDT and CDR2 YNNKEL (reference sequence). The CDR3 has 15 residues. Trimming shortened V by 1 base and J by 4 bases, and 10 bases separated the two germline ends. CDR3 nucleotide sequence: TGTGCCAGCAGCCAAGCAGTACGGGGCACCGGGGAGCTGTTTTTT. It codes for CASSQAVRGTGELFF.

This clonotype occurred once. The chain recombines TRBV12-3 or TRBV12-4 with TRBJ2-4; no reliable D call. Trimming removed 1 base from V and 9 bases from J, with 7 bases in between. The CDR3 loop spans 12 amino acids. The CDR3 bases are TGTGCCAGCAGTTTAGGGCCTTTCATTCAGTACTTC. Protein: CASSLGPFIQYF.

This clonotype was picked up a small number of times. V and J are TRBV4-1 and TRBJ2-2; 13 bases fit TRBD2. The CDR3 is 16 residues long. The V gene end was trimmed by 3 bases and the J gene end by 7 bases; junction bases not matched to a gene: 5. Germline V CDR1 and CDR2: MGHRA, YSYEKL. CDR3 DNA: TGCGCCAGCAGCCAGGCGGGACTAGCGGGACTCGGGGAGCTGTTTTTT. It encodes CASSQAGLAGLGELFF.

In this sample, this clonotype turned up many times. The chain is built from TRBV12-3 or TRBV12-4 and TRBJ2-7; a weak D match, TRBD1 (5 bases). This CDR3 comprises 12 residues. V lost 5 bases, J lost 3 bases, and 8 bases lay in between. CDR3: CASSHDSYEQYF. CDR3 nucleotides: TGTGCCAGCAGTCATGACAGCTACGAGCAGTACTTC.